The rows below give T cell receptor beta chains drawn from one sample of a study of regulatory T cells in long-lasting Graves disease. TCRdb passed the multiplex PCR reads through MiXCR, listing each CDR3 protein once. Of 580,000 or so distinct CDR3 sequences listed, roughly 15% are singletons. These data were also filed under a second study, of T cells in Graves' hyperthyroidism and ophthalmopathy.

This specimen consisted of peripheral blood mononuclear cells (PBMCs), obtained at new diagnosis, from a patient treated with antithyroid drugs. The receptors come from a man aged 18 to 30 with Graves disease. Each CDR3 is given without its conserved first and last residue. The order of the fields is V gene, CDR3 protein.

v_gene: TRBV27
CDR3aa: ASSAGQVIPDTQY

v_gene: TRBV13
CDR3aa: ASSLRGWGVGNIQY

v_gene: TRBV6-1
CDR3aa: ASRQGASQPQH

v_gene: TRBV12-3/TRBV12-4
CDR3aa: ASSPPGSGDQPQH

v_gene: TRBV10-3
CDR3aa: AISESMGLNYGYT

v_gene: TRBV19
CDR3aa: ASSPLGLSVQVGYT

v_gene: TRBV6-1
CDR3aa: ASSEGGGTSGYNEQF

v_gene: TRBV19
CDR3aa: ASSIGGSRYEQY

v_gene: TRBV30
CDR3aa: AWNLAGHNEQF

v_gene: TRBV5-4
CDR3aa: ASSFLGYSADTQY

v_gene: TRBV5-5
CDR3aa: ASSLVSGVDGYT

v_gene: TRBV7-3
CDR3aa: ASSLSGRVNEQF

v_gene: TRBV7-2
CDR3aa: ASSLFSGAYNEQF

v_gene: TRBV4-3
CDR3aa: ASSQVTGGYYGYT

v_gene: TRBV3-1
CDR3aa: ASSRRRVPEQY

v_gene: TRBV5-1
CDR3aa: ASSLMGGLYNEQF

v_gene: TRBV7-9
CDR3aa: ASSPGTGVKETQY